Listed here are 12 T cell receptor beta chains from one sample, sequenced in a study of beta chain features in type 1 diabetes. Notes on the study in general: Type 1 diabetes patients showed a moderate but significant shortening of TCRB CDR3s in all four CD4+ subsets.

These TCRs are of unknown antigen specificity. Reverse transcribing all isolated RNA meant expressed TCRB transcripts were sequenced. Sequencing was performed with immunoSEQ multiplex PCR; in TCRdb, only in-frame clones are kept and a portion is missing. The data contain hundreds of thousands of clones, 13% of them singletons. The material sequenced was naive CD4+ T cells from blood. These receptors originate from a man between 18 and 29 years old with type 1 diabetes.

Here the CDR3 reads CASSRGQGLYNEQFF. The CDR3 coding sequence is TGTGCCAGCTCCCGAGGACAGGGGCTCTACAATGAGCAGTTCTTC. The chain employs TRBV18 and TRBJ2-1; 9 bases fit TRBD1. V was pared by 6 bases and J by 3 bases, with 6 bases of the junction left unmatched. Looked up from germline, CDR1 is KGHSH and CDR2 is LQKENI. The CDR3 runs 15 residues.

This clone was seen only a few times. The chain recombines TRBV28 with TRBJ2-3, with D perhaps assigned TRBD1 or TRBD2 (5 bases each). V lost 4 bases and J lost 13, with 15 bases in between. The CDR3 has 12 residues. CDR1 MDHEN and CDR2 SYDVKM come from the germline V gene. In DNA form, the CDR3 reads TGTGCCAGCAGTTCGGGACCGCCGGGGAAGTATTTT. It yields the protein CASSSGPPGKYF.

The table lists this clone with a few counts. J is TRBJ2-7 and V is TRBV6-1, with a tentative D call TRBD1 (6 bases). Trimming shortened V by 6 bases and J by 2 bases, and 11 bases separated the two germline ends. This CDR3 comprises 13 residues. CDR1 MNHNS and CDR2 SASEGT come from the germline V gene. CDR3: CASRDRQAYEQYF. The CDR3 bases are TGTGCCAGCAGGGACCGACAGGCCTACGAGCAGTACTTC.

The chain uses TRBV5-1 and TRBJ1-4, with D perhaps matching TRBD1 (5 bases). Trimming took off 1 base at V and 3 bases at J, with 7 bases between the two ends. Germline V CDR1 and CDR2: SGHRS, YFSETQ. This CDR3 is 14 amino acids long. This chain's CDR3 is CASSLTGANEKLFF. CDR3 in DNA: TGCGCCAGCAGCTTGACAGGAGCTAATGAAAAACTGTTTTTT.

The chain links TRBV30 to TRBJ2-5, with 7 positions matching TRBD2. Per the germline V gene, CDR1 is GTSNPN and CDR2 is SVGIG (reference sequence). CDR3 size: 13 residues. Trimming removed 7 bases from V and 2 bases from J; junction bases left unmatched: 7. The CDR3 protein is CASGPSGQETQYF. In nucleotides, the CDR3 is TGTGCCTCGGGTCCTAGCGGACAAGAGACCCAGTACTTC.

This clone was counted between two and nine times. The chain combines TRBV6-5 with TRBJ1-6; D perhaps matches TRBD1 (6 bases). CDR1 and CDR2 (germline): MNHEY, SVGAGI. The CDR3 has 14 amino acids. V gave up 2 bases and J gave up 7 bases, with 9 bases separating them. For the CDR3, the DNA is TGTGCCAGCAGTTACGAGGGGGGCAATTCACCCCTCCACTTT. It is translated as CASSYEGGNSPLHF.

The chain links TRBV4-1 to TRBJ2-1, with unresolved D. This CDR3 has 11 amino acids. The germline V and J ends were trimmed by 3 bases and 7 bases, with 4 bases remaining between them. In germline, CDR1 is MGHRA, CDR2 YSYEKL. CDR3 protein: CASSHRNEQFF. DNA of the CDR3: TGCGCCAGCAGCCATAGGAATGAGCAGTTCTTC.

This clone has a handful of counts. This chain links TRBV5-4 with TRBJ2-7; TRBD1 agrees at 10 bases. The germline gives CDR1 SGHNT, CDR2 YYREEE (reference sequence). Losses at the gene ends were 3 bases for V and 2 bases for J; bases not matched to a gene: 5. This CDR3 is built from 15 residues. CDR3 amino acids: CASSSTGTGAYEQYF. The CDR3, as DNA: TGTGCCAGCAGCTCGACCGGGACAGGGGCCTACGAGCAGTACTTC.

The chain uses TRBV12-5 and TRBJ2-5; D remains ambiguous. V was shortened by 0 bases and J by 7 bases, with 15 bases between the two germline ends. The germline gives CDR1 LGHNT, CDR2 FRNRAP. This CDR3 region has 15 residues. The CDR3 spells CASGLVQADLGTQYF. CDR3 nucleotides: TGTGCTAGTGGTTTGGTACAAGCCGACCTGGGGACCCAGTACTTC.

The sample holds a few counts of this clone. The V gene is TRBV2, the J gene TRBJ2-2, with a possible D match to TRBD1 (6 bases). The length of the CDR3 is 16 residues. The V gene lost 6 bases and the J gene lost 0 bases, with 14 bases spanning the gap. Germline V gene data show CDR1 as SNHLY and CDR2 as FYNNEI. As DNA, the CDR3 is TGTGCCAGCAGGAAATGGGCAGGGGCGAACACCGGGGAGCTGTTTTTT. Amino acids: CASRKWAGANTGELFF.

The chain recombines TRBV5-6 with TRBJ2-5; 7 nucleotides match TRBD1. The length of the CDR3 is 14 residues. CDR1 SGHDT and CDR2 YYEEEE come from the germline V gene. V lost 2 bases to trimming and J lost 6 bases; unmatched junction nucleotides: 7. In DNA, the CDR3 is TGTGCCAGCAGCTTTCGACAGGGCGGACAGACCCAGTACTTC. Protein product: CASSFRQGGQTQYF.

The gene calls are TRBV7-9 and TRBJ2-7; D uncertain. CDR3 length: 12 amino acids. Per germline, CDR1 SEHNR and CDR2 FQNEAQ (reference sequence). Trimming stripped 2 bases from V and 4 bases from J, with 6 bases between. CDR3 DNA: TGTGCCAGCAGCTTATATTGGTACGAGCAGTACTTC. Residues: CASSLYWYEQYF.